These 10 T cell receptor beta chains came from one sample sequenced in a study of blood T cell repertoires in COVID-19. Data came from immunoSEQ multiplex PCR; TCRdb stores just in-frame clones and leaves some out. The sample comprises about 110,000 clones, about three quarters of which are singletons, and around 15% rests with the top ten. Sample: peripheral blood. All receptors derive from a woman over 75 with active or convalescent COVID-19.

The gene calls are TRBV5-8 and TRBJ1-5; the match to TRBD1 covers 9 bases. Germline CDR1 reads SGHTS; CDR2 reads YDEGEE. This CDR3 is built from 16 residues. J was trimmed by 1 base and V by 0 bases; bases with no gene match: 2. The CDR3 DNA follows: TGTGCCAGCAGCTTGGGACAGGGGGTAAGCAATCAGCCCCAGCATTTT. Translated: CASSLGQGVSNQPQHF.

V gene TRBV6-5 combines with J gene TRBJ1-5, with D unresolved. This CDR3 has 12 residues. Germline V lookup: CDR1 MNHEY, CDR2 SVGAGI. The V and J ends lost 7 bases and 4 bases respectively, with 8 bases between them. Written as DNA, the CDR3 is TGTGCCAGCAAAACAGCTAATCAGCCCCAGCATTTT. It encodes CASKTANQPQHF.

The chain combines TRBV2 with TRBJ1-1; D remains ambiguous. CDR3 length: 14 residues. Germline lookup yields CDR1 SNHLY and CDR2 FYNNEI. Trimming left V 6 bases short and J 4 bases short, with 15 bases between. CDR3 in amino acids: CASRLGGSGTEAFF. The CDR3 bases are TGTGCCAGCAGGTTAGGTGGTAGCGGCACTGAAGCTTTCTTT. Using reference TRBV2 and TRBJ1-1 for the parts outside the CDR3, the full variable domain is EPEVTQTPSHQVTQMGQEVILRCVPISNHLYFYWYRQILGQKVEFLVSFYNNEISEKSEIFDDQFSVERPDGSNFTLKIRSTKLEDSAMYFCASRLGGSGTEAFFGQGTRLTVV.

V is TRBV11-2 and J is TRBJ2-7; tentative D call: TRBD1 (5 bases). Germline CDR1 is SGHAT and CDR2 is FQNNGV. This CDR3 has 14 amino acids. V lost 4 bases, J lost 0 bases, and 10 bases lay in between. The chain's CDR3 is CASSYIQASYEQYF. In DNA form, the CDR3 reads TGTGCCAGCAGCTATATACAGGCCTCCTACGAGCAGTACTTC.

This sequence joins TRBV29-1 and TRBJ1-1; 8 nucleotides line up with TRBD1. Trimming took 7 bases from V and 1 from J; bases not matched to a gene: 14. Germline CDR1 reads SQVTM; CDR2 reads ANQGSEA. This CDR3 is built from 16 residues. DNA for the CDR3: TGCAGCGCCTCCGCGAAATACAGGGGGTCGAACACTGAAGCTTTCTTT. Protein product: CSASAKYRGSNTEAFF.

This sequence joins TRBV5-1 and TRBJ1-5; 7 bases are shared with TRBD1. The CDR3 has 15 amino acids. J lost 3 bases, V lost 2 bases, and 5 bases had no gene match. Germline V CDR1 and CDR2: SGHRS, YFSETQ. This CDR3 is CASSLTGDDNQPQHF. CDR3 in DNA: TGCGCCAGCAGCTTAACAGGGGATGACAATCAGCCCCAGCATTTT.

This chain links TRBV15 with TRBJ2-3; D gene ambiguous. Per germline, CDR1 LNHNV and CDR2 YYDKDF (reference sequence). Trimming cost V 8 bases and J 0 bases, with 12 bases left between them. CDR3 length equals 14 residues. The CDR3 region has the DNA TGTGCCACCGCGTGGGCCCCTAGCACAGATACGCAGTATTTT. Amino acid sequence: CATAWAPSTDTQYF. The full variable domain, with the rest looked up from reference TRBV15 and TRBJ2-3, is DAMVIQNPRYQVTQFGKPVTLSCSQTLNHNVMYWYQQKSSQAPKLLFHYYDKDFNNEADTPDNFQSRRPNTSFCFLDIRSPGLGDTAMYLCATAWAPSTDTQYFGPGTRLTVL.

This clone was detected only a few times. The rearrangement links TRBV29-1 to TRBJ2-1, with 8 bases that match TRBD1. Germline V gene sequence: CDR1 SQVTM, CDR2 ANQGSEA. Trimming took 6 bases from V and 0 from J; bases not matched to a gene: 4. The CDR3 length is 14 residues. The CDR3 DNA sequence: TGCAGCGTCCGACAGGGGCCCTCCTACAATGAGCAGTTCTTC. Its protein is CSVRQGPSYNEQFF.

CDR3 nucleotide sequence: TGTGCCAGAGGGGGACAGGACGAGCAGTACTTC. This translates into CARGGQDEQYF. The V call is TRBV2, the J call TRBJ2-7; 8 bases agree with TRBD1. This CDR3 is 11 amino acids long. CDR1 is SNHLY and CDR2 is FYNNEI in the germline V gene. V lost 9 bases and J lost 5; bases outside the gene matches: 3.

The CDR3 region is CASSPQGTGNTIYF. CDR3 in DNA: TGCGCCAGCAGCCCTCAGGGGACTGGAAACACCATATATTTT. The chain employs TRBV5-1 and TRBJ1-3, with D maybe TRBD1 (6 bases). Trimming cost V 4 bases and J 2 bases, with 10 bases left between them. Germline CDR1 and CDR2: SGHRS and YFSETQ. The CDR3 has 14 residues.